One and the same sample provided the 18 T cell receptor beta chains below, sequenced in a study of cytomegalovirus exposure and HLA in healthy donors. This PCR relied on a set of 60 Vbeta primers and 13 Jbeta primers. Generated by immunoSEQ multiplex PCR, the TCRdb table keeps only in-frame clones and is missing some. The table records around 150,000 clones, around three quarters of them present only once. Sequenced input: PBMCs. The receptor source for this set is a man aged 25 to 45 in good health and CMV-seropositive.

This clone has just one count. This chain joins TRBV11-2 and TRBJ2-7; the D gene is possibly TRBD1 (6 bases). From germline, CDR1 is SGHAT and CDR2 FQNNGV. The CDR3 runs 16 residues. V was clipped by 3 bases and J by 0 bases, with 15 bases between them. CDR3 region: CASSLPGQGSSYEQYF. The CDR3 DNA is TGTGCCAGCAGCTTGCCGGGGCAGGGGTCCTCCTACGAGCAGTACTTC.

This clone was picked up a small number of times. The chain carries TRBV6-5 and TRBJ2-3, with D possibly TRBD1 on 6 matching bases. V lost 0 bases to trimming and J lost 6 bases, with 16 bases between them. In germline, CDR1 is MNHEY, CDR2 SVGAGI. The CDR3 is 16 amino acids. CDR3 loop: CASSYSRRQAGDTQYF. Here the CDR3 DNA reads TGTGCCAGCAGTTACTCGAGAAGACAGGCGGGCGATACGCAGTATTTT.

The sample holds a few counts of this clone. V and J are TRBV18 and TRBJ2-7; TRBD1 aligns across 7 bases. The V and J ends lost 6 bases and 3 bases, in that order; junction bases with no gene match: 8. Germline assignment: CDR1 KGHSH and CDR2 LQKENI. This CDR3 comprises 14 residues. The CDR3 DNA sequence: TGTGCCAGCTCCTCCTCCGACAGGGACTACGAGCAGTACTTC. Translation gives CASSSSDRDYEQYF.

The chain employs TRBV15 and TRBJ1-2, with D possibly being TRBD1 (6 bases). There are 15 residues in the CDR3. V shed 0 bases and J shed 4 bases, with 12 bases lying between them. Germline assignment: CDR1 LNHNV and CDR2 YYDKDF (reference sequence). CDR3 sequence: CATSRENRVSYGYTF. The CDR3 DNA reads TGTGCCACCAGCAGAGAGAACAGGGTTTCCTATGGCTACACCTTC.

This clone appeared once. The CDR3 bases are TGTGCCAGTAGTACAGGGGACAGCTCCTATGGCTACACCTTC. This gives the protein CASSTGDSSYGYTF. The chain links TRBV19 to TRBJ1-2, with 7 bases fitting TRBD1. CDR3 length: 14 residues. Per germline, CDR1 LNHDA and CDR2 SQIVND (reference sequence). V lost 4 bases to trimming and J lost 4 bases; unmatched junction nucleotides: 6.

V is TRBV28 and J is TRBJ1-5, with TRBD1 matching over 7 bases. The V and J ends lost 5 bases and 0 bases, in that order; junction bases with no gene match: 10. Germline-derived CDR1 and CDR2 are MDHEN and SYDVKM. The CDR3 has 17 residues. The CDR3 nucleotides read TGTGCCAGCAGTGCTGGACAGGTCATTTATAGCAATCAGCCCCAGCATTTT. This sequence encodes CASSAGQVIYSNQPQHF.

V usage is TRBV5-4 and J usage is TRBJ1-2; TRBD1 matches at 8 bases. The CDR3 contains 13 residues. CDR1 SGHNT and CDR2 YYREEE come from the germline V gene (reference sequence). V was pared by 0 bases and J by 8 bases, with 3 bases of the junction left unmatched. CDR3 amino acids: CASSLETGAGYTF. The DNA for the CDR3 is TGTGCCAGCAGCTTGGAGACAGGGGCCGGCTACACCTTC.

The chain links TRBV28 to TRBJ2-5, with 10 bases fitting TRBD1. Germline CDR1 MDHEN, CDR2 SYDVKM. V was clipped by 4 bases and J by 4 bases; unmatched bases: 9. The CDR3 sequence is 16 residues long. The DNA for the CDR3 is TGTGCCAGCAGTTCTTATCAGGGACAGGGGAGAGAGACCCAGTACTTC. This encodes CASSSYQGQGRETQYF.

The chain has TRBV5-4 and TRBJ2-1; weak D call: TRBD2 (5 bases). The CDR3 covers 12 residues. The V end was cut by 4 bases, the J end by 6 bases, with 8 bases between. CDR1 SGHNT and CDR2 YYREEE come from the germline V gene (reference sequence). CDR3 DNA sequence: TGTGCCAGCAGCCGGGATTCCAATGAGCAGTTCTTC. Amino acids: CASSRDSNEQFF. The variable domain in full, with the rest retrieved from reference TRBV5-4 and TRBJ2-1, is ETGVTQSPTHLIKTRGQQVTLRCSSQSGHNTVSWYQQALGQGPQFIFQYYREEENGRGNFPPRFSGLQFPNYSSELNVNALELDDSALYLCASSRDSNEQFFGPGTRLTVL.

The chain has TRBV28 and TRBJ2-2, with D tentatively TRBD1 (6 bases). This CDR3 region has 15 residues. V lost 4 bases and J 4 bases, leaving 13 bases between the germline ends. From germline, CDR1 is MDHEN and CDR2 SYDVKM. The CDR3 loop reads CASSSPGVGTGELFF. For the CDR3, the DNA is TGTGCCAGCAGTTCCCCAGGGGTTGGCACCGGGGAGCTGTTTTTT.

The genes are TRBV18 and TRBJ1-5, with TRBD1 matching over 12 bases. This CDR3 spans 17 amino acids. CDR1 is KGHSH and CDR2 is LQKENI in the germline V gene. The V and J ends lost 3 bases and 6 bases, in that order; junction bases with no gene match: 9. This CDR3 reads CASSPGTGGASAQPQHF. The CDR3 nucleotides are TGTGCCAGCTCACCCGGGACAGGGGGCGCGTCAGCTCAGCCCCAGCATTTT. The full variable domain, its missing parts supplied by reference TRBV18 and TRBJ1-5, is NAGVMQNPRHLVRRRGQEARLRCSPMKGHSHVYWYRQLPEEGLKFMVYLQKENIIDESGMPKERFSAEFPKEGPSILRIQQVVRGDSAAYFCASSPGTGGASAQPQHFGDGTRLSIL.

The chain employs TRBV30 and TRBJ2-5; 9 nucleotides line up with TRBD2. Germline V gene sequence: CDR1 GTSNPN, CDR2 SVGIG (reference sequence). The length of the CDR3 is 15 residues. The V segment lost 2 bases and the J segment 7 bases; nucleotides outside the gene matches: 11. CDR3 sequence reads: CAWSIRGGVRMTQYF. Written as DNA, the CDR3 is TGTGCCTGGAGTATCCGCGGGGGGGTTCGTATGACCCAGTACTTC.

V gene TRBV19 combines with J gene TRBJ1-3, with D hard to call. The CDR3 extends over 14 amino acids. V lost 7 bases and J lost 4, with 14 bases in between. The V gene's germline CDR1 is LNHDA and CDR2 SQIVND (reference sequence). The CDR3 sequence is CASTTVGSGNTIYF. Here the CDR3 DNA reads TGTGCCAGTACCACCGTCGGGAGCGGAAACACCATATATTTT.

The genes are TRBV21-1 and TRBJ2-7; the table's D call, TRBD1, has no DNA check behind it. TRBV21-1 is flagged as a pseudogene. This CDR3 spans 16 amino acids. The CDR3 coding sequence is TGTGCCAGCAGCAAAGCATCCGGGACAGGGGTCCACGAGCAGTACTTC. Residues: CASSKASGTGVHEQYF.

This chain joins TRBV6-5 and TRBJ2-2; TRBD1 agrees at 7 bases. Trimming removed 6 bases from V and 0 bases from J; junction bases left unmatched: 4. This CDR3 comprises 15 residues. In germline, CDR1 is MNHEY, CDR2 SVGAGI. CDR3: CASRSGTANTGELFF. The CDR3 DNA follows: TGTGCCAGCAGGTCCGGGACAGCGAACACCGGGGAGCTGTTTTTT.

V and J are TRBV7-9 and TRBJ2-7, with 8 bases matching TRBD2. Germline trimming cut 3 bases from V and 0 bases from J; bases unmatched to any gene: 4. Per the germline V gene, CDR1 is SEHNR and CDR2 is FQNEAQ (reference sequence). This CDR3 has 15 residues. CDR3 nucleotides: TGTGCCAGCAGCTTCGGGGGGGAAACCTCCTACGAGCAGTACTTC. Its translation: CASSFGGETSYEQYF.

The chain links TRBV6-5 to TRBJ2-5, with D hard to call. This CDR3 is 14 amino acids long. Trimming removed 6 bases from V and 0 bases from J, with 11 bases in between. Germline V lookup: CDR1 MNHEY, CDR2 SVGAGI. The CDR3 DNA sequence: TGTGCCAGCAGGCTCTCAGCGTACCAAGAGACCCAGTACTTC. Protein sequence: CASRLSAYQETQYF.

V gene TRBV4-1 combines with J gene TRBJ2-3; D uncertain. This CDR3 has 16 amino acids. The germline V and J ends were trimmed by 1 base and 0 bases, with 11 bases remaining between them. Per the germline V gene, CDR1 is MGHRA and CDR2 is YSYEKL. This CDR3 reads CASSQVVSSSTDTQYF. For the CDR3, the DNA is TGCGCCAGCAGCCAAGTGGTCAGTTCTAGCACAGATACGCAGTATTTT.